What follows is one T cell receptor (beta chain) and its context. This specimen belongs to a study of blood T cell repertoires in COVID-19. Overall study: COVID-19 samples from acute and convalescent phases originated in the United States, Italy and Spain. Nucleic acid was either cDNA or gDNA, and it came from T cells, B-cell-depleted T cells, or PBMCs.

CDR1 and CDR2 (germline): MDHEN, SYDVKM. CDR3 size: 15 residues. Trimming removed 2 bases at V and 1 base at J, with 10 bases between. As originally analysed: Amplification of reference gene primers was used by the study to estimate nucleated cell counts. Method: immunoSEQ multiplex PCR; TCRdb's copy keeps in-frame clones and lacks some. V, J and clone size reflect that table, while D and trimming were determined from the DNA. This table holds 200,000 to 250,000 clones, roughly 83% found once. This sequence was found in an elderly man with acute or convalescent COVID-19. Material for sequencing was peripheral blood. V is TRBV28 and J is TRBJ2-3; D possibly corresponds to TRBD2 (6 bases). The CDR3 protein is CASSLPGLGTDTQYF. The DNA for the CDR3 is TGTGCCAGCAGTTTACCGGGACTCGGCACAGATACGCAGTATTTT.